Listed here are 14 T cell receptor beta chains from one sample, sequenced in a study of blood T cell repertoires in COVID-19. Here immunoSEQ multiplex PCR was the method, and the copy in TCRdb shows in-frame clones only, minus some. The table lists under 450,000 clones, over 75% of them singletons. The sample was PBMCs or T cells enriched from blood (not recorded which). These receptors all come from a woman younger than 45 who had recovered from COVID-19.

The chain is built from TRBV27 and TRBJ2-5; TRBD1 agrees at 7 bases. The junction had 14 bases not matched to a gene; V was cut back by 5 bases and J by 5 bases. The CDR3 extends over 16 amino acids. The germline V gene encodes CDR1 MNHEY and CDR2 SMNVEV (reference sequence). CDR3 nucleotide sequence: TGTGCCAGCAGTCCTCACCCTGGGACAGCTGCGGAGACCCAGTACTTC. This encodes CASSPHPGTAAETQYF.

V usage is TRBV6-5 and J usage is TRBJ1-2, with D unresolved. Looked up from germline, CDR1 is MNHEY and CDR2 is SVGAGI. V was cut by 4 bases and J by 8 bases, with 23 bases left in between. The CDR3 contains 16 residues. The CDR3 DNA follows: TGTGCCAGCAGTTTGCGACGGCTCTCGTCCTCTAGGGGCTACACCTTC. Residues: CASSLRRLSSSRGYTF.

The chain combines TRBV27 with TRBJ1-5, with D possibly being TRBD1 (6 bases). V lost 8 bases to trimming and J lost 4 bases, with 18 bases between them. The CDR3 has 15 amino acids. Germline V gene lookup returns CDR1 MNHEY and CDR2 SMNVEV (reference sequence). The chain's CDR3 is CASPKMDRANQPQHF. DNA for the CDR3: TGTGCCAGCCCGAAAATGGACAGAGCAAATCAGCCCCAGCATTTT.

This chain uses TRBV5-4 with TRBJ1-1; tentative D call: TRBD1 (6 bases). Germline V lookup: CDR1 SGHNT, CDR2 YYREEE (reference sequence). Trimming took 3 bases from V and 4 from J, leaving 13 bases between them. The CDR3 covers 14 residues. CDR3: CASSSTGRGTEAFF. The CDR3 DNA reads TGTGCCAGCAGCTCAACAGGGAGGGGCACTGAAGCTTTCTTT.

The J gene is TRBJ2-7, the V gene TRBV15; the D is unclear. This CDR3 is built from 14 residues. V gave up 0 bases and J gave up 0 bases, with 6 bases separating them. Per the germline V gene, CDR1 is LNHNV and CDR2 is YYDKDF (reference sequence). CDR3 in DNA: TGTGCCACCAGCAGAGACGGAGCCTCCTACGAGCAGTACTTC. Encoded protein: CATSRDGASYEQYF.

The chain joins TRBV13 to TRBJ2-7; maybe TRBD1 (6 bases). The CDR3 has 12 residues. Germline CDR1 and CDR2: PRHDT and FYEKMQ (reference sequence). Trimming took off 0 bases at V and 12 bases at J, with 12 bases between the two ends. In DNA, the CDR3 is TGTGCCAGCAGCTTAGGACAGGGCGTGGGGTACTTC. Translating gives CASSLGQGVGYF.

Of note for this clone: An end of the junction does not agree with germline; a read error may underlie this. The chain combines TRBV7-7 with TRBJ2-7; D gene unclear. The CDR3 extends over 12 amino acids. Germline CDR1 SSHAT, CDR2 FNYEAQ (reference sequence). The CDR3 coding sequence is TGTGCTAGCAGCCCCCTCTCCTACGAGCAGTACTTC. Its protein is CASSPLSYEQYF.

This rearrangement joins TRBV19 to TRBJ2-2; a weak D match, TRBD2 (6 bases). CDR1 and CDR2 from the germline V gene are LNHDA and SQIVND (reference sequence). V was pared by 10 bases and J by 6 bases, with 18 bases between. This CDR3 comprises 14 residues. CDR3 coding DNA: TGTGCCACCAAGGAGGGCAGGGTGGCCGGGGAGCTGTTTTTT. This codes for CATKEGRVAGELFF. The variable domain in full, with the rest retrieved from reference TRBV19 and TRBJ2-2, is DGGITQSPKYLFRKEGQNVTLSCEQNLNHDAMYWYRQDPGQGLRLIYYSQIVNDFQKGDIAEGYSVSREKKESFPLTVTSAQKNPTAFYLCATKEGRVAGELFFGEGSRLTVL.

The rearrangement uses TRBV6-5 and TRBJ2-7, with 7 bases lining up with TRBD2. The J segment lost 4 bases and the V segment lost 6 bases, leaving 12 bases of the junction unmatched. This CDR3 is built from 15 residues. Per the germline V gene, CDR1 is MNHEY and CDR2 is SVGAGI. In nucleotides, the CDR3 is TGTGCCAGCAGGACCGGAGGGAGCGGGGTGTACGAGCAGTACTTC. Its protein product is CASRTGGSGVYEQYF.

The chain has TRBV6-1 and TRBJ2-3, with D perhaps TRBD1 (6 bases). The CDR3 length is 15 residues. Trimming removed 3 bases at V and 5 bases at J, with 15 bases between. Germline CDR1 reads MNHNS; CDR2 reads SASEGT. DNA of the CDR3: TGTGCCAGCAGTGACCAGGGGCCTTCGGGAGATACGCAGTATTTT. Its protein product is CASSDQGPSGDTQYF.

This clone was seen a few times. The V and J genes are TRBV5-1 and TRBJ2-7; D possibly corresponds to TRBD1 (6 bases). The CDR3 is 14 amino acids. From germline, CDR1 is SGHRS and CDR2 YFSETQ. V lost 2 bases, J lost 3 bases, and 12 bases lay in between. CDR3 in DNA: TGCGCCAGCAGCTTAATAGGGGGAAACTACGAGCAGTACTTC. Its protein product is CASSLIGGNYEQYF.

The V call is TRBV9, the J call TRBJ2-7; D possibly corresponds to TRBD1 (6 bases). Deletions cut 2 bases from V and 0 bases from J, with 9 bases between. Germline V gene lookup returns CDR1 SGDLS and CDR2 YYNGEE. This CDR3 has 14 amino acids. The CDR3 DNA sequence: TGTGCCAGCAGCGTCACAGGGACCTCCTACGAGCAGTACTTC. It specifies CASSVTGTSYEQYF.

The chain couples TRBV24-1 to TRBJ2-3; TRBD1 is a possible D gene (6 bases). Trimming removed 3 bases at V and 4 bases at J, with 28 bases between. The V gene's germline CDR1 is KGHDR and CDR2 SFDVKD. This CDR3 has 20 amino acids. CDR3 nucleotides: TGTGCCACCAGTGATCACGTCGGTGGCGTCAGGGGATTCCCTTCAGATACGCAGTATTTT. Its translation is CATSDHVGGVRGFPSDTQYF.

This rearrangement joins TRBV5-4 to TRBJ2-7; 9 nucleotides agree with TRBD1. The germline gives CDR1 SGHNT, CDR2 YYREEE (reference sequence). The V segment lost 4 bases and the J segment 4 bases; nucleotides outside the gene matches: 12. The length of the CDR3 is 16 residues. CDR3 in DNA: TGTGCCAGCAGCAGCCGAACAGGGGGCAACCTGTACGAGCAGTACTTC. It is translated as CASSSRTGGNLYEQYF.